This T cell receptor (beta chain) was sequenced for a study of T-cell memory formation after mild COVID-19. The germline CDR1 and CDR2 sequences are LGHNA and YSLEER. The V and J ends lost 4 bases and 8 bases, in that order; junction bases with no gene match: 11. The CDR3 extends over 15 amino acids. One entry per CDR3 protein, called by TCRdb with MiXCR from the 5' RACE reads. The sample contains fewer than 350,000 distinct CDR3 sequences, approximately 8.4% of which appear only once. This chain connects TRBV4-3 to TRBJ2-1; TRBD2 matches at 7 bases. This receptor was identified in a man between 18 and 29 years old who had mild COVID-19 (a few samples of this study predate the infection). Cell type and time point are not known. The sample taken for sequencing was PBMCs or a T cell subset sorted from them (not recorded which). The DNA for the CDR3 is TGCGCCAGCAGCCGGACACTGGGGGGGTCCGATGAGCAGTTCTTC. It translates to CASSRTLGGSDEQFF.